The sequence of this T cell receptor (beta chain) was determined in a study of preoperative IRX-2 immunotherapy in early breast cancer. Treatment specified: preoperative locoregional IRX-2 cytokine immunotherapy. Patients received preoperative, locoregional IRX-2 cytokine immunotherapy in a phase Ib study. The repertoire was sequenced with immunoSEQ multiplex PCR; TCRdb's copy has only in-frame clones and lacks some. The table has approximately 24,000 clones, 80% to 90% seen once; the top ten hold about 8.4%. This clone is a singleton in its sample. Germline lookup yields CDR1 LNHDA and CDR2 SQIVND (reference sequence). With 4 bases clipped from V and 5 bases from J, the junction kept 1 base outside the gene matches. This CDR3 contains 13 residues.

This chain links TRBV19 with TRBJ2-2, with TRBD1 identical over 7 bases. This TCR derives from a human donor with breast cancer. The starting material was tumor tissue, obtained after IRX-2 immunotherapy. The CDR3 coding sequence is TGTGCCAGTAGTACACAGGGGACCGGGGAGCTGTTTTTT. This codes for CASSTQGTGELFF. Supplemented by reference TRBV19 and TRBJ2-2, the full variable domain reads DGGITQSPKYLFRKEGQNVTLSCEQNLNHDAMYWYRQDPGQGLRLIYYSQIVNDFQKGDIAEGYSVSREKKESFPLTVTSAQKNPTAFYLCASSTQGTGELFFGEGSRLTVL.